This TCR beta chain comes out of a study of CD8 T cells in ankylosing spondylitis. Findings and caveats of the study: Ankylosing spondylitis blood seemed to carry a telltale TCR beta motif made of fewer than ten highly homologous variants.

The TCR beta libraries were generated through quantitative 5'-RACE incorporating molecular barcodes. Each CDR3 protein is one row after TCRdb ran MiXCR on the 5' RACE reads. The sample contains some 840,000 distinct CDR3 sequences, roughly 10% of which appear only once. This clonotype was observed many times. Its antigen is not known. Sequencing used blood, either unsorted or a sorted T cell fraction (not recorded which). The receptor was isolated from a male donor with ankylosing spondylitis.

CDR3 in DNA: TGTGCCACCAGCAACCAACAGGGGAACACCGGGGAGCTGTTTTTT. Protein sequence: CATSNQQGNTGELFF. This rearrangement joins TRBV15 to TRBJ2-2; maybe TRBD1 (6 bases). There are 15 residues in the CDR3. Trimming took off 4 bases at V and 1 base at J, with 10 bases between the two ends. CDR1 LNHNV and CDR2 YYDKDF come from the germline V gene (reference sequence). Complete variable domain (other parts from reference TRBV15 and TRBJ2-2): DAMVIQNPRYQVTQFGKPVTLSCSQTLNHNVMYWYQQKSSQAPKLLFHYYDKDFNNEADTPDNFQSRRPNTSFCFLDIRSPGLGDTAMYLCATSNQQGNTGELFFGEGSRLTVL.